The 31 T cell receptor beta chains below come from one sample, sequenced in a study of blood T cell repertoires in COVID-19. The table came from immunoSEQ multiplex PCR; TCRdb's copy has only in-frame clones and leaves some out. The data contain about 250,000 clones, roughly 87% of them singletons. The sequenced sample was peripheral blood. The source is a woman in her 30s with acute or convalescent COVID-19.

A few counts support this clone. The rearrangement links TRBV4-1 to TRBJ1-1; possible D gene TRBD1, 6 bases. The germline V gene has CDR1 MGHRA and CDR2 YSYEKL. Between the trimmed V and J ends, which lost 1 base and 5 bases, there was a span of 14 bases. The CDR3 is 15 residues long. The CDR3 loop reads CASSQVGGAGTEAFF. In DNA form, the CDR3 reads TGCGCCAGCAGCCAAGTTGGGGGGGCAGGGACTGAAGCTTTCTTT.

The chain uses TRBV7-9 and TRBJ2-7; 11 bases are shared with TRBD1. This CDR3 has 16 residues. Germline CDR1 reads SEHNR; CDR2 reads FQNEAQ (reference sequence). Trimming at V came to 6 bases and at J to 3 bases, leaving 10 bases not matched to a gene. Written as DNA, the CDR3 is TGTGCCAGCAGTCGACCCACCGGGACAGGGGGCTACGAGCAGTACTTC. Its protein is CASSRPTGTGGYEQYF.

For the CDR3, the DNA is TGCGCCAGCAGCACTCGACAGGGGGAGGGCACTGAAGCTTTCTTT. It specifies CASSTRQGEGTEAFF. This rearrangement joins TRBV5-1 to TRBJ1-1, with 9 nucleotides matching TRBD1. The CDR3 sequence is 15 residues long. Germline V gene data show CDR1 as SGHRS and CDR2 as YFSETQ. Losses at the gene ends were 4 bases for V and 4 bases for J; bases not matched to a gene: 8.

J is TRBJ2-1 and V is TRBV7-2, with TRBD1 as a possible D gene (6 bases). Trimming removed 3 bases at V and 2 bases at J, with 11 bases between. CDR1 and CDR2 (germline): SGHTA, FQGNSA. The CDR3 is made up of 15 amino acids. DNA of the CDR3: TGTGCCAGCAGCTTTTTTGAGGGGGCCTACAATGAGCAGTTCTTC. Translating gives CASSFFEGAYNEQFF. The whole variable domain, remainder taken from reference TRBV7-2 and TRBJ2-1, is GAGVSQSPSNKVTEKGKDVELRCDPISGHTALYWYRQSLGQGLEFLIYFQGNSAPDKSGLPSDRFSAERTGGSVSTLTIQRTQQEDSAVYLCASSFFEGAYNEQFFGPGTRLTVL.

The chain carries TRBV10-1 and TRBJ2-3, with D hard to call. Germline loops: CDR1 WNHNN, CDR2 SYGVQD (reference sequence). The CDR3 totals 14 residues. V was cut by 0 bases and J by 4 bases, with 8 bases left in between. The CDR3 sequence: CASSESIEADTQYF. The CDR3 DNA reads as TGCGCCAGCAGTGAGTCGATCGAGGCAGATACGCAGTATTTT.

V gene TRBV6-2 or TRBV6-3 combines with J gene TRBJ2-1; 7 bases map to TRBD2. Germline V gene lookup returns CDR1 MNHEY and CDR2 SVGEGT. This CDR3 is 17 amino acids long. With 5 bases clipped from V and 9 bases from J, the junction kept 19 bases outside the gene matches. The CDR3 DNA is TGTGCCAGCAGTACCCCCCGGGGAGGGAGAAGGTTTGGTGAGCAGTTCTTC. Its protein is CASSTPRGGRRFGEQFF.

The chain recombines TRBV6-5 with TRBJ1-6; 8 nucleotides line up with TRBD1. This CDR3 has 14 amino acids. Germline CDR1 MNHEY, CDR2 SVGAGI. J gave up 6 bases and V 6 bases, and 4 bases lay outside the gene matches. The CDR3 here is CASSRTGFNSPLHF. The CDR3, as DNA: TGTGCCAGCAGCCGGACAGGGTTTAATTCACCCCTCCACTTT.

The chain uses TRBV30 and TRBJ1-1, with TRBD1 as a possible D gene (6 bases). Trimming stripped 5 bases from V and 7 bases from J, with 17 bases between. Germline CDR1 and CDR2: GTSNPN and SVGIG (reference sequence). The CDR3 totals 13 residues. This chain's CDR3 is CAWDLGTFREAFF. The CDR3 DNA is TGTGCCTGGGACCTTGGGACATTCCGTGAAGCTTTCTTT. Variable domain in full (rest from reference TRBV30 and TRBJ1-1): SQTIHQWPATLVQPVGSPLSLECTVEGTSNPNLYWYRQAAGRGLQLLFYSVGIGQISSEVPQNLSASRPQDRQFILSSKKLLLSDSGFYLCAWDLGTFREAFFGQGTRLTVV.

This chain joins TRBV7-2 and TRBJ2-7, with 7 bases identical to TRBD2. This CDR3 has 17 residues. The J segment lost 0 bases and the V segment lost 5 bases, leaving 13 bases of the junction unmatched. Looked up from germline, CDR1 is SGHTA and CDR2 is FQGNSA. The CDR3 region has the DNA TGTGCCAGCAGCGGCATTGTCTGGGGGAGGGGCTCCTACGAGCAGTACTTC. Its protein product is CASSGIVWGRGSYEQYF.

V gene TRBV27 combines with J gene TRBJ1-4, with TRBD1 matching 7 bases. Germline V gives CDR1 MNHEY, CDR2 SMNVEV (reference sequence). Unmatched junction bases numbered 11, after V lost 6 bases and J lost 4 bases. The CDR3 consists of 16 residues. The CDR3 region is CASRIFSWDSNEKLFF. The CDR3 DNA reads TGTGCCAGCAGGATTTTTAGTTGGGACAGTAATGAAAAACTGTTTTTT.

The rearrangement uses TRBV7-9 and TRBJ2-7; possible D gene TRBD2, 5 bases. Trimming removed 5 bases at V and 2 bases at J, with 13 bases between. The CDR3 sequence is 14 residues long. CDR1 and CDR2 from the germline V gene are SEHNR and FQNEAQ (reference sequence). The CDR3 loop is CASSPLRAPYEQYF. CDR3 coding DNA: TGTGCCAGCAGCCCTCTGAGGGCCCCCTACGAGCAGTACTTC. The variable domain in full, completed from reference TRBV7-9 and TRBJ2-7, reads DTGVSQNPRHKITKRGQNVTFRCDPISEHNRLYWYRQTLGQGPEFLTYFQNEAQLEKSRLLSDRFSAERPKGSFSTLEIQRTEQGDSAMYLCASSPLRAPYEQYFGPGTRLTVT.

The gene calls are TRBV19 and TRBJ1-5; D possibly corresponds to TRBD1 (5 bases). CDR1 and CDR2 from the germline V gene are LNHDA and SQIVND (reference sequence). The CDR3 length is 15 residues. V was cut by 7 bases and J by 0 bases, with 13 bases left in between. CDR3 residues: CASTPNRYSNQPQHF. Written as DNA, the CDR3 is TGTGCCAGTACCCCCAACAGGTATAGCAATCAGCCCCAGCATTTT.

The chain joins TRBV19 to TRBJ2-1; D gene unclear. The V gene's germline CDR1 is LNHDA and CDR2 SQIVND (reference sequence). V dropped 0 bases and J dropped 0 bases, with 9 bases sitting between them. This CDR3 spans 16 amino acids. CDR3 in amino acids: CASSIDAPVSYNEQFF. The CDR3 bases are TGTGCCAGTAGTATAGATGCTCCGGTCTCCTACAATGAGCAGTTCTTC.

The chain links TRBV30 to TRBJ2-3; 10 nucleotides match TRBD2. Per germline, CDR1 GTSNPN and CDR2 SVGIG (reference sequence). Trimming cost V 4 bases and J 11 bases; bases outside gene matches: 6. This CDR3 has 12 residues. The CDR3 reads CAWKASGSWQYF. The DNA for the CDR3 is TGTGCCTGGAAGGCTAGCGGGAGTTGGCAGTATTTT.

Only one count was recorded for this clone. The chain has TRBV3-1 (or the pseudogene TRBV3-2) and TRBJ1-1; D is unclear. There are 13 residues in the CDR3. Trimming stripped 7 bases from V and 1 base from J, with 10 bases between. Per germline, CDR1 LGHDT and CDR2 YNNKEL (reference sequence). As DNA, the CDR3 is TGTGCCAGCACACAAAATTGGAACACTGAAGCTTTCTTT. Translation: CASTQNWNTEAFF.

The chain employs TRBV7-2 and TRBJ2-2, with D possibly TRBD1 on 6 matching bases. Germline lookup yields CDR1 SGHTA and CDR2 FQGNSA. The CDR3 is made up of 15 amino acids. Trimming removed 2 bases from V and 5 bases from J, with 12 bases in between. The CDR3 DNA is TGTGCCAGCAGCTTAAGGGGGTCCCTTACCGGGGAGCTGTTTTTT. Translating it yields CASSLRGSLTGELFF.

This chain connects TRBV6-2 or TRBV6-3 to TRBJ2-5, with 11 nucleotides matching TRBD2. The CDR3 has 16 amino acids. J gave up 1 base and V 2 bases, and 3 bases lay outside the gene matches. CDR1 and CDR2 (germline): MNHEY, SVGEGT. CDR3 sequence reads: CASSYRLAGIQETQYF. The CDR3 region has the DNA TGTGCCAGCAGTTACCGACTAGCGGGAATCCAAGAGACCCAGTACTTC.

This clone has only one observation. The CDR3: CASTPEGLARAYNEQFF. CDR3 in DNA: TGCGCCAGCACCCCGGAGGGGTTAGCGAGGGCCTACAATGAGCAGTTCTTC. The gene calls are TRBV5-1 and TRBJ2-1, with D tentatively TRBD2 (6 bases). Germline CDR1 reads SGHRS; CDR2 reads YFSETQ. The CDR3 has 17 residues. V was pared by 6 bases and J by 2 bases, with 21 bases between.

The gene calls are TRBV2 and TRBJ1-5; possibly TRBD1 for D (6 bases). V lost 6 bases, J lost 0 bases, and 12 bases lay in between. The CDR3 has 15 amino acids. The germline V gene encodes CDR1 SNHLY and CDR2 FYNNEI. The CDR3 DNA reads TGTGCCAGCAGGGCCGGGACAACTAGCAATCAGCCCCAGCATTTT. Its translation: CASRAGTTSNQPQHF.

The CDR3 region has the DNA TGTGCCAGCAGCTTTAGAGCGGGGGAATACAATGAGCAGTTCTTC. Translating it yields CASSFRAGEYNEQFF. The chain has TRBV3-1 (or the pseudogene TRBV3-2) and TRBJ2-1; 8 bases agree with TRBD2. The CDR3 contains 15 residues. Germline values: CDR1 LGHDT, CDR2 YNNKEL (reference sequence). J gave up 4 bases and V 5 bases, and 7 bases lay outside the gene matches.

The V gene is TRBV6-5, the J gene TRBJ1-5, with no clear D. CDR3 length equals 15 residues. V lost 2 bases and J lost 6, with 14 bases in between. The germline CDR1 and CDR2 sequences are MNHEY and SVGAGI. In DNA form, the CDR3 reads TGTGCCAGCAGTTACGCTCCCGGGAATGGTCAGCCCCAGCATTTT. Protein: CASSYAPGNGQPQHF.

The CDR3, as DNA: TGTGCCAGCAGCTTGGTTTTAATCCTAGCGGGAGCGGGTGAGCAGTTCTTC. It translates to CASSLVLILAGAGEQFF. V usage is TRBV5-6 and J usage is TRBJ2-1; 10 bases map to TRBD2. In germline, CDR1 is SGHDT, CDR2 YYEEEE. This CDR3 is 17 amino acids long. V dropped 0 bases and J dropped 9; count of bases not matched to a gene: 12. The complete variable domain, with remaining parts taken from reference TRBV5-6 and TRBJ2-1, reads DAGVTQSPTHLIKTRGQQVTLRCSPKSGHDTVSWYQQALGQGPQFIFQYYEEEERQRGNFPDRFSGHQFPNYSSELNVNALLLGDSALYLCASSLVLILAGAGEQFFGPGTRLTVL.

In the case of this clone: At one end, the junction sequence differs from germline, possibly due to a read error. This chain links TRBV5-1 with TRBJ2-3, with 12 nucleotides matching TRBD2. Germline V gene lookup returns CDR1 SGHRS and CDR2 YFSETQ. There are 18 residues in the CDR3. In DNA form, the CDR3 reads TGCGCCAGCAGCCGGGGACTAGCGGGTGCCCGGGGCACAGATACGCTGTATTTT. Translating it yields CASSRGLAGARGTDTLYF.

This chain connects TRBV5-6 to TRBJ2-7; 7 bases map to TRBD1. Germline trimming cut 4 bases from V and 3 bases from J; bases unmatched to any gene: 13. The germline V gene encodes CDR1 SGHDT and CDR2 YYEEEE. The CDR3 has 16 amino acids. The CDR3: CASSPLGDSALYEQYF. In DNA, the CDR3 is TGTGCCAGCAGCCCTTTGGGGGACAGCGCACTCTACGAGCAGTACTTC.

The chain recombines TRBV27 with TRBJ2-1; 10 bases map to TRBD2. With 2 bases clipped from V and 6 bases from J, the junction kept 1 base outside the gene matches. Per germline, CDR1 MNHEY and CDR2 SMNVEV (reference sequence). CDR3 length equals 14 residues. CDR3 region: CASSLLAGVNEQFF. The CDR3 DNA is TGTGCCAGCAGTTTACTAGCGGGAGTCAATGAGCAGTTCTTC.

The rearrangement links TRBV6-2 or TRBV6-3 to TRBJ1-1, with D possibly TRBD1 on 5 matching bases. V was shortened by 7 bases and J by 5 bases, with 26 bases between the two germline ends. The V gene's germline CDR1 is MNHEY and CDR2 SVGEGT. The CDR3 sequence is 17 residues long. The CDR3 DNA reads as TGTGCCAGCACCCCAGGCCCGACAGCCCCGAGAGTAACTGAAGCTTTCTTT. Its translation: CASTPGPTAPRVTEAFF.

The CDR3 spells CASSPQGSSYNEQFF. CDR3 nucleotide sequence: TGTGCCAGTAGTCCACAGGGTAGCTCCTACAATGAGCAGTTCTTC. The chain links TRBV19 to TRBJ2-1; maybe TRBD1 (6 bases). V lost 5 bases and J 0 bases, leaving 11 bases between the germline ends. The CDR3 extends over 15 amino acids. Germline CDR1 LNHDA, CDR2 SQIVND (reference sequence).

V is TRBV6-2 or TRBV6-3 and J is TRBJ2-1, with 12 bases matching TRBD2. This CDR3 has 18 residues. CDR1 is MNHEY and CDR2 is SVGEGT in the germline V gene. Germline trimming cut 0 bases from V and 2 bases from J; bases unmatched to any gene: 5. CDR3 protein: CASSYSSTSGRPYNEQFF. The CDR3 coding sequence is TGTGCCAGCAGTTACTCGTCGACTAGCGGGAGACCCTACAATGAGCAGTTCTTC.

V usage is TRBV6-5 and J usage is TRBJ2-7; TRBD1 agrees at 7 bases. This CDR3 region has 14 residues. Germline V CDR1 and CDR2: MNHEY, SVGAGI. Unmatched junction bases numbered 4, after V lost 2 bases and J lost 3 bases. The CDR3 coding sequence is TGTGCCAGCAGTTACGGGGACAGCAACTACGAGCAGTACTTC. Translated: CASSYGDSNYEQYF.

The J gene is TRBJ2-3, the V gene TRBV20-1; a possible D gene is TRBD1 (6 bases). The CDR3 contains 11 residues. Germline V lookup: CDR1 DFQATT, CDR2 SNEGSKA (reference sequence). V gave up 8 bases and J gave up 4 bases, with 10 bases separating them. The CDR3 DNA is TGCAGTTCCCACAGGGCAGATACGCAGTATTTT. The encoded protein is CSSHRADTQYF.

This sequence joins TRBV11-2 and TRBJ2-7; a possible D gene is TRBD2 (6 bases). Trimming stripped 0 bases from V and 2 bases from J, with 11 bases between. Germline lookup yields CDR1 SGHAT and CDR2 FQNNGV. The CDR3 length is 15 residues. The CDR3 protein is CASSLEAGSPYEQYF. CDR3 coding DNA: TGTGCCAGCAGCTTAGAAGCCGGGAGTCCCTACGAGCAGTACTTC.